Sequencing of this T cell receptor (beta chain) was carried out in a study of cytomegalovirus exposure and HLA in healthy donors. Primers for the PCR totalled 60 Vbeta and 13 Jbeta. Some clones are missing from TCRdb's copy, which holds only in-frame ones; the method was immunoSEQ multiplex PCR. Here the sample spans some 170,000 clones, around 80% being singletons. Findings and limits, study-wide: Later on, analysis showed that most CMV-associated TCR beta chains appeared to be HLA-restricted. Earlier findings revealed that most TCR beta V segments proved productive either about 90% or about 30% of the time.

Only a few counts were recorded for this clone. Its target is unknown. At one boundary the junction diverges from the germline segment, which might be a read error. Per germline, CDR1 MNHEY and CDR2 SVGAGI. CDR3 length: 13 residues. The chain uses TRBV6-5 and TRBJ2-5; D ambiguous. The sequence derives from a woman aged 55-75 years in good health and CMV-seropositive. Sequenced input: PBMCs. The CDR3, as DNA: TGTGCCAGCAGCTCTATTGGTCCGAGTGGGCAGAACTTC. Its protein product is CASSSIGPSGQNF.